One T cell receptor beta chain is described in this entry. Its antigen is not known. Repertoires were generated with immunoSEQ multiplex PCR, while TCRdb's copy carries only in-frame clones and drops some. Here the sample spans about 62,000 clones, more than 65% being singletons. This sample stems from a study of OX40 agonist ivuxolimab in advanced cancers. Overall study context: The treatment was a fully human IgG2 OX40 agonist, ivuxolimab.

There are 15 residues in the CDR3. V lost 5 bases to trimming and J lost 0 bases, with 11 bases between them. From germline, CDR1 is SGHNT and CDR2 YENEEA. Study findings and constraints: Researchers did not determine the expanded peripheral T cells' antigen specificity.

The sample here was CD4+ or CD8+ T cells sorted from blood, taken in a trial of the OX40 agonist ivuxolimab. This sequence was found in an adult with an advanced solid tumor such as melanoma, head and neck, liver or kidney cancer. The gene calls are TRBV11-3 and TRBJ2-1, with a weak D call TRBD2 (6 bases). Here the CDR3 reads CASSLGRSSYNEQFF. The CDR3 bases are TGTGCCAGCAGCCTGGGGAGGAGCTCCTACAATGAGCAGTTCTTC. Looking up the rest from reference TRBV11-3 and TRBJ2-1 gives the full variable domain: EAGVVQSPRYKIIEKKQPVAFWCNPISGHNTLYWYLQNLGQGPELLIRYENEEAVDDSQLPKDRFSAERLKGVDSTLKIQPAELGDSAVYLCASSLGRSSYNEQFFGPGTRLTVL.